The TCR beta chain under discussion was sequenced for a study of CD8 T cells in ankylosing spondylitis listed by TCRdb under 2017. Study-level background: The study profiled T cell receptor beta repertoires in healthy donors and ankylosing spondylitis patients to find disease-linked TCR variants. The full study cohort was made up of 25 to 30 ankylosing spondylitis patients and 95 to 130 healthy donors. Peripheral blood was sampled, and synovial fluid was also collected from ankylosing spondylitis patients. Overall study results and their limits: A TCR beta motif of eight highly homologous amino acid variants appeared characteristic of blood from ankylosing spondylitis patients. Some motif variants had previously been reported in the synovial fluid and blood of reactive arthritis patients, which suggests shared mechanisms of disease initiation. The disease-linked clones showed a CD8+ phenotype and occurred at relatively low frequencies in peripheral blood. Significant enrichment of the disease-linked clones was reported in matched synovial fluid samples from ankylosing spondylitis patients.

Synovial fluid samples and blood samples obtained from the same ankylosing spondylitis patients were matched. CDR1 LGHNA and CDR2 YSLEER were looked up in the germline V gene. V and J are truncated by 0 bases and 0 bases respectively, leaving an intervening sequence of 10 bases. The CDR3 holds 16 amino acids from the cysteine to the phenylalanine. Left in the record is the CDR3 DNA by itself, 48 bases read in frame from the first base. Turning to this clonotype: Its specific antigen is unknown. The sample holds no much larger clone one base away, and base qualities are not on file.

Sequencing was carried out with an Illumina HiSeq 2500. TCR beta libraries were prepared by quantitative 5'-RACE with molecular barcodes. As for the authors' bioinformatics: To identify disease-linked TCR variants, a new computational method was used, one built on a probabilistic model of VDJ rearrangement. The public reads were reprocessed in TCRdb via fastp at Q25 and MiXCR, keeping in-frame beta chains. Here each entry gathers all rows of one CDR3 protein and keeps the most common genes and DNA. TCRdb assigned the V and J calls; the authors' analysis was not used. The sample table lists some 140,000 distinct CDR3 sequences, approximately 9.2% of them with a count of one. The top ten clonotypes cover roughly 7.2% of the sample.

This sequence originates from a male donor with ankylosing spondylitis. What was sequenced was synovial fluid, either unsorted or a sorted T cell fraction (not recorded which). The chain employs TRBV4-3 and TRBJ2-3; there is no confident call for the D gene. The sequenced DNA: TGCGCCAGCAGCCAAGACGTAGTCGCTAGCACAGATACGCAGTATTTT. The translation is CASSQDVVASTDTQYF.